The 31 T cell receptor beta chains in this list originate from one sample, sequenced in a study of blood T cell repertoires in COVID-19. Assay used: immunoSEQ multiplex PCR; TCRdb lists only in-frame clones, some missing. The data contain more than 35,000 clones, about 82% of them seen just once; the ten biggest clones take up more than 8%. The sample comprised peripheral blood. The receptors were gathered from a human donor in a cohort sampled during active COVID-19.

This clone was found a few times. The V call is TRBV4-2, the J call TRBJ2-7; 9 nucleotides line up with TRBD2. Germline V gene lookup returns CDR1 LGHNA and CDR2 YNFKEQ. This CDR3 contains 15 residues. Unmatched junction bases numbered 7, after V lost 5 bases and J lost 2 bases. CDR3 DNA: TGTGCCAGCAGCGAGGCGACTAGCGGTACCTACGAGCAGTACTTC. Its protein is CASSEATSGTYEQYF.

This clone was observed a few times. This CDR3 is CAGGGSANNQPQHF. CDR3 nucleotides: TGTGCCGGGGGGGGGTCTGCAAATAATCAGCCCCAGCATTTT. V gene TRBV19 combines with J gene TRBJ1-5; D might be TRBD1 (5 bases). Germline loops: CDR1 LNHDA, CDR2 SQIVND (reference sequence). Trimming left V 11 bases short and J 4 bases short, with 18 bases between. This CDR3 spans 14 amino acids.

This sequence joins TRBV29-1 and TRBJ2-2; D is possibly TRBD1 (6 bases). The CDR3 covers 13 residues. Germline V gene data show CDR1 as SQVTM and CDR2 as ANQGSEA. The ends were cut back, 5 bases at V and 6 bases at J, with 13 bases in the middle. The CDR3 reads CSVLPQGPGELFF. The DNA for the CDR3 is TGCAGCGTTCTTCCTCAGGGGCCCGGGGAGCTGTTTTTT.

CDR3 bases: TGTGCCAGCAGCTTGGGGCTCCCGACAGGGCCCTACGAGCAGTACTTC. It translates to CASSLGLPTGPYEQYF. The chain employs TRBV7-8 and TRBJ2-7; 7 positions match TRBD1. Germline loops: CDR1 SGHVS, CDR2 FQNEAQ. This CDR3 spans 16 amino acids. The junction had 10 bases not matched to a gene; V was cut back by 3 bases and J by 2 bases. The variable domain in full, completed from reference TRBV7-8 and TRBJ2-7, reads GAGVSQSPRYKVAKRGQDVALRCDPISGHVSLFWYQQALGQGPEFLTYFQNEAQLDKSGLPSDRFFAERPEGSVSTLKIQRTQQEDSAVYLCASSLGLPTGPYEQYFGPGTRLTVT.

This chain joins TRBV30 and TRBJ2-7, with 9 bases fitting TRBD2. The CDR3 is 15 amino acids. The junction had 11 bases not matched to a gene; V was cut back by 3 bases and J by 5 bases. CDR1 is GTSNPN, CDR2 SVGIG, per germline (reference sequence). CDR3 bases: TGTGCCTGGAGACGGGTAGCGGGAGCGATGCACGAGCAGTACTTC. Its translation: CAWRRVAGAMHEQYF.

The count of this clone is one. The CDR3 sequence: CASSLVLAGGTDTQYF. In DNA, the CDR3 is TGCGCCAGCAGCTTGGTTCTAGCGGGGGGCACAGATACGCAGTATTTT. The rearrangement joins TRBV5-1 to TRBJ2-3, with 10 bases matching TRBD2. After removal of 0 bases from V and 1 base from J, the junction contained 2 bases not matched to a gene. The germline V gene encodes CDR1 SGHRS and CDR2 YFSETQ. CDR3 length: 16 residues.

This chain links TRBV18 with TRBJ2-3; 7 bases fit TRBD2. Trimming at V came to 3 bases and at J to 0 bases, leaving 6 bases not matched to a gene. Germline V gene data show CDR1 as KGHSH and CDR2 as LQKENI. This CDR3 spans 16 amino acids. The CDR3 region is CASSPASGASTDTQYF. CDR3 nucleotides: TGTGCCAGCTCACCGGCAAGCGGGGCTAGCACAGATACGCAGTATTTT.

For the CDR3, the DNA is TGTGCCAGCAGCTGGGGACTAGCGGGAGAGCCCTCCTACGAGCAGTACTTC. Amino acids: CASSWGLAGEPSYEQYF. The rearrangement joins TRBV7-9 to TRBJ2-7; 14 bases line up with TRBD2. Germline lookup yields CDR1 SEHNR and CDR2 FQNEAQ (reference sequence). CDR3 length equals 17 residues. V lost 4 bases, J lost 0 bases, and 5 bases stayed unmatched.

The rearrangement joins TRBV27 to TRBJ2-7, with 9 bases aligning to TRBD2. Germline V CDR1 and CDR2: MNHEY, SMNVEV (reference sequence). CDR3 length: 14 residues. Losses at the gene ends were 6 bases for V and 1 base for J; bases not matched to a gene: 4. DNA for the CDR3: TGTGCCAGCAGAGGGCTAGCGGGATCCTACGAGCAGTACTTC. Its protein is CASRGLAGSYEQYF.

The chain couples TRBV2 to TRBJ2-3; 9 bases fit TRBD2. Germline values: CDR1 SNHLY, CDR2 FYNNEI. J gave up 5 bases and V 4 bases, and 4 bases lay outside the gene matches. There are 14 residues in the CDR3. The CDR3 sequence is CASSAAGGKDTQYF. CDR3 nucleotide sequence: TGTGCCAGCAGTGCGGCGGGAGGGAAAGATACGCAGTATTTT.

V and J are TRBV5-8 and TRBJ2-1; TRBD2 matches at 7 bases. The CDR3 has 16 amino acids. J lost 0 bases, V lost 4 bases, and 7 bases had no gene match. Germline V gene lookup returns CDR1 SGHTS and CDR2 YDEGEE. The DNA of the CDR3 is TGTGCCAGCAGCGACCCGGGGGGAAGCTCCTACAATGAGCAGTTCTTC. It codes for CASSDPGGSSYNEQFF. The full variable domain, with the rest looked up from reference TRBV5-8 and TRBJ2-1, is EAGVTQSPTHLIKTRGQQATLRCSPISGHTSVYWYQQALGLGLQFLLWYDEGEERNRGNFPPRFSGRQFPNYSSELNVNALELEDSALYLCASSDPGGSSYNEQFFGPGTRLTVL.

The rearrangement uses TRBV2 and TRBJ2-3; TRBD2 matches at 10 bases. The CDR3 runs to 15 residues. Losses at the gene ends were 10 bases for V and 4 bases for J; bases not matched to a gene: 11. The germline CDR1 and CDR2 sequences are SNHLY and FYNNEI. In nucleotides, the CDR3 is TGTGCCACCCGTCTCCTAGCGGGGGCCCCAGATACGCAGTATTTT. Residues: CATRLLAGAPDTQYF.

This chain uses TRBV19 with TRBJ1-1; a possible D gene is TRBD1 (6 bases). The CDR3 is 13 residues long. V gave up 7 bases and J gave up 4 bases, with 13 bases separating them. Germline lookup yields CDR1 LNHDA and CDR2 SQIVND (reference sequence). The CDR3 nucleotides are TGTGCCAGTAAATCGTTAGGGGGCACTGAAGCTTTCTTT. This translates into CASKSLGGTEAFF.

The chain links TRBV29-1 to TRBJ2-7, with 9 positions matching TRBD1. The CDR3 runs to 17 residues. Trimming removed 6 bases from V and 1 base from J; junction bases left unmatched: 16. The germline CDR1 and CDR2 sequences are SQVTM and ANQGSEA. Here the CDR3 reads CSVTGTGPSRPSYEQYF. CDR3 DNA: TGCAGCGTCACCGGGACAGGGCCGTCTCGTCCGTCCTACGAGCAGTACTTC.

This chain links TRBV6-2 or TRBV6-3 with TRBJ2-7, with 7 bases lining up with TRBD2. The CDR3 loop spans 15 amino acids. The V gene end was trimmed by 6 bases and the J gene end by 2 bases; junction bases not matched to a gene: 10. Per germline, CDR1 MNHEY and CDR2 SVGEGT. The CDR3 coding sequence is TGTGCCAGCAGCGGACCGGGGGGAAGGGCCTACGAGCAGTACTTC. Translated, it gives CASSGPGGRAYEQYF.

This chain links TRBV9 with TRBJ2-5; maybe TRBD2 (5 bases). From germline, CDR1 is SGDLS and CDR2 YYNGEE. V lost 0 bases to trimming and J lost 4 bases, with 13 bases between them. CDR3 length equals 15 residues. For the CDR3, the DNA is TGTGCCAGCAGCGTAGAAGGTCTAGCAAGAGAGACCCAGTACTTC. Translating it yields CASSVEGLARETQYF.

In this sample, this clone turned up a few times. This chain uses TRBV27 with TRBJ1-2, with D maybe TRBD1 (6 bases). There are 15 residues in the CDR3. Per germline, CDR1 MNHEY and CDR2 SMNVEV (reference sequence). Trimming shortened V by 2 bases and J by 0 bases, and 10 bases separated the two germline ends. In nucleotides, the CDR3 is TGTGCCAGCAGTTTACAGGGGTGGGCTAACTATGGCTACACCTTC. Protein sequence: CASSLQGWANYGYTF.

CDR3 DNA: TGTGCCTGGAGCGCTACTAGCGGGAGGGGAGATACGCAGTATTTT. Translated: CAWSATSGRGDTQYF. The chain couples TRBV30 to TRBJ2-3; 13 positions agree with TRBD2. There are 15 residues in the CDR3. CDR1 is GTSNPN, CDR2 SVGIG, per germline (reference sequence). The J segment lost 5 bases and the V segment lost 3 bases, leaving 5 bases of the junction unmatched.

The rearrangement links TRBV5-4 to TRBJ1-6; TRBD1 might be the D (5 bases). The V gene's germline CDR1 is SGHNT and CDR2 YYREEE (reference sequence). The CDR3 contains 14 residues. V lost 2 bases to trimming and J lost 7 bases, with 10 bases between them. CDR3 coding DNA: TGTGCCAGCAGCTTATTTCAGGGAAATTCACCCCTCCACTTT. This encodes CASSLFQGNSPLHF.

The chain uses TRBV6-5 and TRBJ1-4; no definite D call. CDR3 length: 16 residues. Trimming cost V 0 bases and J 7 bases, with 15 bases left between them. Germline CDR1 MNHEY, CDR2 SVGAGI. The chain's CDR3 is CASSYSVRAEGEKLFF. CDR3 coding DNA: TGTGCCAGCAGTTACTCGGTACGGGCCGAGGGTGAAAAACTGTTTTTT.

The chain couples TRBV7-2 to TRBJ1-2; D not certain. Germline CDR1 and CDR2: SGHTA and FQGNSA. This CDR3 has 13 residues. V lost 0 bases and J lost 4, with 6 bases in between. The CDR3 spells CASSLASLYGYTF. The DNA for the CDR3 is TGTGCCAGCAGCTTAGCGAGCCTCTATGGCTACACCTTC.

The gene calls are TRBV27 and TRBJ2-7; 7 nucleotides align to TRBD1. Per the germline V gene, CDR1 is MNHEY and CDR2 is SMNVEV (reference sequence). After removal of 6 bases from V and 6 bases from J, the junction contained 14 bases not matched to a gene. The CDR3 covers 15 residues. This CDR3 reads CASSPLGQRGSEQYF. CDR3 nucleotide sequence: TGTGCCAGCAGCCCCCTGGGACAGCGAGGGAGCGAGCAGTACTTC.

The chain is built from TRBV4-1 and TRBJ1-4, with 8 bases identical to TRBD1. V dropped 5 bases and J dropped 7; count of bases not matched to a gene: 12. The CDR3 is made up of 16 amino acids. Germline CDR1 and CDR2: MGHRA and YSYEKL. The chain's CDR3 is CASSYQKQGGSEKLFF. The DNA of the CDR3 is TGCGCCAGCAGCTATCAAAAACAGGGGGGGAGTGAAAAACTGTTTTTT.

This chain joins TRBV19 and TRBJ2-5, with TRBD1 identical over 8 bases. The CDR3 is 15 residues long. Trimming cost V 4 bases and J 0 bases; bases outside gene matches: 4. From germline, CDR1 is LNHDA and CDR2 SQIVND (reference sequence). The CDR3 sequence: CASSTRDRYQETQYF. The CDR3 DNA follows: TGTGCCAGTAGTACCCGGGACAGGTACCAAGAGACCCAGTACTTC.

This clone was recorded only once. The genes are TRBV4-1 and TRBJ2-3; 10 bases line up with TRBD2. This CDR3 has 18 amino acids. V shed 3 bases and J 1 base; nucleotides not matched to a gene: 10. Germline V lookup: CDR1 MGHRA, CDR2 YSYEKL. The CDR3 DNA reads TGCGCCAGCAGCCACGCGGGACTAGCGACATTGGGCACAGATACGCAGTATTTT. Translation: CASSHAGLATLGTDTQYF.

This rearrangement joins TRBV5-1 to TRBJ2-5, with 11 positions matching TRBD2. The CDR3 spans 15 residues. The ends lost 3 bases at V and 5 bases at J; junction bases unmatched: 6. Per the germline V gene, CDR1 is SGHRS and CDR2 is YFSETQ. This CDR3 is CASSSGTSGGETQYF. CDR3 bases: TGCGCCAGCAGCTCCGGGACTAGCGGCGGGGAGACCCAGTACTTC.

The chain carries TRBV18 and TRBJ2-5, with D uncertain. The CDR3 has 15 amino acids. Trimming took 0 bases from V and 0 from J, leaving 8 bases between them. The V gene's germline CDR1 is KGHSH and CDR2 LQKENI. CDR3 bases: TGTGCCAGCTCACCACCGGGCCGGAACCAAGAGACCCAGTACTTC. Protein: CASSPPGRNQETQYF.

This chain uses TRBV19 with TRBJ2-5, with D tentatively TRBD2 (5 bases). Germline CDR1 reads LNHDA; CDR2 reads SQIVND (reference sequence). CDR3 size: 14 residues. Trimming took 5 bases from V and 2 from J, leaving 12 bases between them. CDR3 sequence (DNA): TGTGCCAGTAGTCCCCGGACTGTTCAAGAGACCCAGTACTTC. This translates into CASSPRTVQETQYF.

V gene TRBV18 combines with J gene TRBJ2-2; D is unresolved. The CDR3 length is 13 residues. Germline CDR1 and CDR2: KGHSH and LQKENI. V was clipped by 3 bases and J by 5 bases, with 7 bases between them. CDR3 nucleotides: TGTGCCAGCTCACCGGTTCTAACCGGGGAGCTGTTTTTT. Amino acids: CASSPVLTGELFF.

The V gene is TRBV11-3, the J gene TRBJ2-1, with 11 positions matching TRBD1. Trimming at V came to 1 base and at J to 1 base, leaving 3 bases not matched to a gene. The CDR3 runs to 17 residues. In germline, CDR1 is SGHNT, CDR2 YENEEA. The CDR3, as DNA: TGTGCCAGCAGCTTAGGAGGGGACAGGGGGTCCTACAATGAGCAGTTCTTC. Protein: CASSLGGDRGSYNEQFF.

The chain is built from TRBV5-5 and TRBJ2-1; D is uncertain. Germline CDR1 SGHKS, CDR2 YYEKEE (reference sequence). Trimming pared 2 bases from V and 7 bases from J, leaving 10 bases between. This CDR3 comprises 13 residues. The chain's CDR3 is CASSFSTLNEQFF. The CDR3 DNA sequence: TGTGCCAGCAGCTTTAGCACTTTGAATGAGCAGTTCTTC.